This entry features one T cell receptor (beta chain) sequence. The target antigen is unknown. Here immunoSEQ multiplex PCR was the method, and the copy in TCRdb shows in-frame clones only, minus some. The profile shows over 2,000 clones, about 90% of them singletons. The data are from a study of T cell therapy after organ transplantation. Notes on the study in general: Antirejection and antiviral medication effects could not be assessed. Reconstitution after therapy seemingly combined transferred and product-undetected endogenous clonotypes.

V was pared by 9 bases and J by 2 bases, with 19 bases between. Germline CDR1 MGHRA, CDR2 YSYEKL. The CDR3 sequence is 16 residues long. The receptor was isolated from a human patient who had received a solid organ transplant and had CMV disease. Sequences were derived from CD8+ T cells from blood, sampled before autologous CMV-specific T cell therapy. The rearrangement uses TRBV4-1 and TRBJ2-2; possibly TRBD2 for D (6 bases). The CDR3 nucleotides read TGCGCCAGTGGCGGGGCTAGCTCATTAAACACCGGGGAGCTGTTTTTT. It is translated as CASGGASSLNTGELFF.